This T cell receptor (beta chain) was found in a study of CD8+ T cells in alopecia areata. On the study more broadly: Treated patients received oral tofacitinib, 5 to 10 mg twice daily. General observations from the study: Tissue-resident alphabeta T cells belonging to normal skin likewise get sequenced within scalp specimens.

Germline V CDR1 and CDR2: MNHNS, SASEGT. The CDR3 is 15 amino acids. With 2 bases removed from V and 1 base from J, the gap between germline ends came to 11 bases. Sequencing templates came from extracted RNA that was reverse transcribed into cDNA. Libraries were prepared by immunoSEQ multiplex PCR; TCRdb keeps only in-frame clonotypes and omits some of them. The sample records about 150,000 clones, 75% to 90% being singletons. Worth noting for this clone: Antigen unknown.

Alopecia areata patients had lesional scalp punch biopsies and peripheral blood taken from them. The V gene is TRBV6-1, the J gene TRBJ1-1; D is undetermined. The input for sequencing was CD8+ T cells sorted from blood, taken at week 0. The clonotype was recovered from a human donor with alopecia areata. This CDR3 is CASSEPTLGNTEAFF. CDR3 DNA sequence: TGTGCCAGCAGTGAACCTACGCTGGGGAACACTGAAGCTTTCTTT.